Below are 32 T cell receptor beta chains sequenced from a single sample in a study of breast tumors, draining lymph nodes, adjacent tissues. The lymph nodes were axillary draining lymph nodes from breast cancer patients. TCRdb re-called the multiplex PCR reads through MiXCR, storing one row per CDR3 protein. Of 85,000 to 130,000 distinct CDR3 sequences listed, 30% were seen once; the top ten hold around 6%. Sequenced material: axillary lymph node tissue. These receptors were taken from a female donor with breast cancer. Some clones in this sample may be carry-over from other donors' samples.

This clonotype was detected many times. The rearrangement links TRBV28 to TRBJ2-7; 11 nucleotides align to TRBD2. CDR3 length: 15 residues. V was pared by 6 bases and J by 3 bases, with 7 bases of the junction left unmatched. CDR1 is MDHEN and CDR2 is SYDVKM in the germline V gene. The CDR3 reads CASRLAGGAFYEQYF. CDR3 bases: TGTGCCAGCAGATTAGCGGGAGGGGCCTTCTACGAGCAGTACTTC. Variable domain in full (rest from reference TRBV28 and TRBJ2-7): DVKVTQSSRYLVKRTGEKVFLECVQDMDHENMFWYRQDPGLGLRLIYFSYDVKMKEKGDIPEGYSVSREKKERFSLILESASTNQTSMYLCASRLAGGAFYEQYFGPGTRLTVT.

This clonotype has ten or more counts. V is TRBV15 and J is TRBJ1-5, with D possibly TRBD1 on 5 matching bases. The V end was cut by 0 bases, the J end by 6 bases, with 9 bases between. Looked up from germline, CDR1 is LNHNV and CDR2 is YYDKDF (reference sequence). This CDR3 is 14 amino acids long. This CDR3 reads CATSRDRGGQPQHF. The CDR3 nucleotides are TGTGCCACCAGCAGAGATCGCGGGGGTCAGCCCCAGCATTTT.

This clonotype was picked up many times. DNA for the CDR3: TGTGCCAGCAGTTTTGGGGGGGCTGGGGAGGAAAAACTGTTTTTT. Its translation: CASSFGGAGEEKLFF. The chain has TRBV28 and TRBJ1-4, with a weak D call TRBD1 (6 bases). This CDR3 region has 15 residues. Trimming shortened V by 3 bases and J by 8 bases, and 16 bases separated the two germline ends. CDR1 and CDR2 from the germline V gene are MDHEN and SYDVKM.

This clonotype was found many times. A much larger clone differs by one base, so this may be a read error. The chain couples TRBV6-5 to TRBJ2-1, with 12 bases fitting TRBD2. This CDR3 region has 15 residues. Unmatched junction bases numbered 9, after V lost 6 bases and J lost 9 bases. Germline loops: CDR1 MNHEY, CDR2 SVGAGI. CDR3 residues: CASRRLAGVSSEQFF. DNA of the CDR3: TGTGCCAGCAGACGACTAGCGGGAGTGTCCAGTGAGCAGTTCTTC.

This clonotype showed up many times. The chain employs TRBV27 and TRBJ2-5; no reliable D call. The CDR3 covers 12 residues. V was shortened by 3 bases and J by 4 bases, with 6 bases between the two germline ends. Germline assignment: CDR1 MNHEY and CDR2 SMNVEV (reference sequence). In DNA form, the CDR3 reads TGTGCCAGCAGTTTCATGGGAGAGACCCAGTACTTC. Its protein is CASSFMGETQYF.

Concerning this clonotype: With a much larger clone just one base away, this may be a read error. V and J are TRBV7-2 and TRBJ1-1; possibly TRBD1 for D (5 bases). Looked up from germline, CDR1 is SGHTA and CDR2 is FQGNSA. The CDR3 contains 13 residues. In DNA form, the CDR3 reads TGTGCCGGCAGCTTAGTACCAGGGTCTGAAGCTTTCTTT. Translated, it gives CAGSLVPGSEAFF.

This clonotype was detected ten times or more. The rearrangement uses TRBV2 and TRBJ1-6, with D unresolved. The CDR3 consists of 14 residues. Looked up from germline, CDR1 is SNHLY and CDR2 is FYNNEI. V lost 7 bases and J 6 bases, leaving 13 bases between the germline ends. Written as DNA, the CDR3 is TGTGCCAGCATTCCGGGCCTCCGTAATTCACCCCTCCACTTT. This sequence encodes CASIPGLRNSPLHF. The whole variable domain, remainder taken from reference TRBV2 and TRBJ1-6, is EPEVTQTPSHQVTQMGQEVILRCVPISNHLYFYWYRQILGQKVEFLVSFYNNEISEKSEIFDDQFSVERPDGSNFTLKIRSTKLEDSAMYFCASIPGLRNSPLHFGNGTRLTVT.

V and J are TRBV20-1 and TRBJ1-6, with TRBD1 matching over 9 bases. The J segment lost 9 bases and the V segment lost 6 bases, leaving 3 bases of the junction unmatched. Germline assignment: CDR1 DFQATT and CDR2 SNEGSKA (reference sequence). The CDR3 is 12 residues long. CDR3 loop: CSAGTGSSPLHF. CDR3 in DNA: TGCAGTGCCGGGACAGGGAGTTCACCCCTCCACTTT.

This clonotype was seen ten or more times. The rearrangement uses TRBV3-1 and TRBJ2-3; 9 nucleotides align to TRBD2. J lost 1 base, V lost 0 bases, and 2 bases had no gene match. Germline values: CDR1 LGHDT, CDR2 YNNKEL (reference sequence). This CDR3 comprises 16 residues. DNA of the CDR3: TGTGCCAGCAGCCAAGATCCTAGCGGGGGCACAGATACGCAGTATTTT. This encodes CASSQDPSGGTDTQYF.

This clonotype has just a few counts. Being one base from a much bigger clone, this may be a read error. The chain links TRBV5-1 to TRBJ2-5; 10 bases line up with TRBD1. The CDR3 is 18 residues long. Germline assignment: CDR1 SGHRS and CDR2 YFSETQ. In DNA form, the CDR3 reads TGCGCCAGCAGCTTACCCGACGGGACAGGGGAGAGGGGAGAGGCCCAGTACTTC. It yields the protein CASSLPDGTGERGEAQYF.

This clonotype was recorded at least ten times. The rearrangement joins TRBV10-3 to TRBJ2-2; TRBD1 aligns across 7 bases. This CDR3 is built from 16 residues. Looked up from germline, CDR1 is ENHRY and CDR2 is SYGVKD. The trim removed 3 bases at V and 4 bases at J, leaving 8 bases unmatched. The DNA for the CDR3 is TGTGCCATCAGTGACAGGGGGACGGGTGGCACCGGGGAGCTGTTTTTT. It is translated as CAISDRGTGGTGELFF.

The rearrangement links TRBV7-9 to TRBJ2-1; 7 positions agree with TRBD1. Germline CDR1 is SEHNR and CDR2 is FQNEAQ (reference sequence). The CDR3 covers 17 residues. J lost 3 bases, V lost 5 bases, and 13 bases had no gene match. The CDR3 loop reads CASSRSTGAVFYNEQFF. Written as DNA, the CDR3 is TGTGCCAGCAGCCGCTCAACAGGGGCGGTTTTCTACAATGAGCAGTTCTTC.

This clonotype has at least ten counts. The J gene is TRBJ2-3, the V gene TRBV2, with TRBD2 as a possible D gene (6 bases). The CDR3 length is 13 residues. Trimming shortened V by 11 bases and J by 2 bases, and 14 bases separated the two germline ends. CDR1 is SNHLY and CDR2 is FYNNEI in the germline V gene. The CDR3 DNA follows: TGTGCCGGAATGCGGGACCCCACAGATACGCAGTATTTT. Protein sequence: CAGMRDPTDTQYF.

The rearrangement joins TRBV20-1 to TRBJ2-1; D possibly corresponds to TRBD1 (5 bases). Looked up from germline, CDR1 is DFQATT and CDR2 is SNEGSKA (reference sequence). V lost 4 bases, J lost 0 bases, and 10 bases lay in between. This CDR3 has 14 amino acids. The CDR3 region is CSANRPPSYNEQFF. In DNA form, the CDR3 reads TGCAGTGCTAACAGGCCCCCCTCCTACAATGAGCAGTTCTTC.

This clonotype showed up many times. V usage is TRBV4-1 and J usage is TRBJ2-3, with TRBD2 matching 13 bases. The junction had 7 bases not matched to a gene; V was cut back by 1 base and J by 6 bases. In germline, CDR1 is MGHRA, CDR2 YSYEKL. The CDR3 totals 17 residues. The CDR3 loop reads CASSQVPTSGGRDTQYF. CDR3 DNA: TGCGCCAGCAGCCAAGTTCCGACTAGCGGGGGGCGGGATACGCAGTATTTT.

In its sample, this clonotype was seen many times. The chain joins TRBV3-1 to TRBJ2-1; D unresolved. There are 13 residues in the CDR3. Germline CDR1 is LGHDT and CDR2 is YNNKEL (reference sequence). Trimming cost V 3 bases and J 9 bases, with 12 bases left between them. The CDR3 reads CASSHEPRAEQFF. The CDR3 DNA follows: TGTGCCAGCAGCCACGAGCCTAGAGCTGAGCAGTTCTTC.

In its sample, this clonotype was seen many times. The V call is TRBV27, the J call TRBJ2-2, with D possibly being TRBD1 (5 bases). Germline V gene data show CDR1 as MNHEY and CDR2 as SMNVEV (reference sequence). The CDR3 contains 16 residues. V dropped 5 bases and J dropped 0 bases, with 13 bases sitting between them. The CDR3 DNA sequence: TGTGCCAGCAGTCGCAGACAGTTAGCGAACACCGGGGAGCTGTTTTTT. Its protein product is CASSRRQLANTGELFF.

This clonotype was seen ten or more times. This sequence joins TRBV5-6 and TRBJ2-5; no clear D gene. CDR1 is SGHDT and CDR2 is YYEEEE in the germline V gene. Trimming removed 1 base at V and 5 bases at J, with 3 bases between. This CDR3 has 11 amino acids. The CDR3 bases are TGTGCCAGCAGCTTGTCGGAGACCCAGTACTTC. Encoded protein: CASSLSETQYF.

This clonotype was seen at least ten times. The CDR3 loop reads CASSIPGGVAEKLFF. The CDR3 coding sequence is TGCGCCAGCAGTATACCAGGGGGAGTAGCTGAAAAACTGTTTTTT. The chain uses TRBV10-2 and TRBJ1-4; 7 nucleotides line up with TRBD1. CDR1 and CDR2 from the germline V gene are WSHSY and SAAADI. The CDR3 loop spans 15 amino acids. Unmatched junction bases numbered 10, after V lost 5 bases and J lost 7 bases.

This clonotype came up many times. A much larger clone lies a single base off, so this may be a read error. The CDR3 DNA reads TGCAGTGCTAGAGAATTAGGGACTAGCGCGAGCTACGAGCAGTACTTC. This gives the protein CSARELGTSASYEQYF. J is TRBJ2-7 and V is TRBV20-1; 10 bases are shared with TRBD2. This CDR3 is built from 16 residues. CDR1 is DFQATT and CDR2 is SNEGSKA in the germline V gene (reference sequence). Trimming cost V 0 bases and J 3 bases; bases outside gene matches: 8.

This clonotype showed up many times. The J gene is TRBJ1-3, the V gene TRBV6-1; D is uncertain. This CDR3 has 15 amino acids. Between the trimmed V and J ends, which lost 1 base and 0 bases, there was a span of 7 bases. Germline V gives CDR1 MNHNS, CDR2 SASEGT. CDR3 DNA: TGTGCCAGCAGTGAAGACGTCATCTCTGGAAACACCATATATTTT. Translated: CASSEDVISGNTIYF.

This clonotype was detected many times. The V call is TRBV7-6, the J call TRBJ2-7; 7 nucleotides line up with TRBD1. The germline V gene encodes CDR1 SGHVS and CDR2 FNYEAQ. The CDR3 totals 16 residues. The V segment lost 2 bases and the J segment 4 bases; nucleotides outside the gene matches: 11. In DNA, the CDR3 is TGTGCCAGCAGCTTACAACTGACAGGGAATACATACGAGCAGTACTTC. Translating gives CASSLQLTGNTYEQYF.

V usage is TRBV10-2 and J usage is TRBJ2-1, with 9 positions matching TRBD2. CDR3 size: 20 residues. Germline assignment: CDR1 WSHSY and CDR2 SAAADI. The trim removed 4 bases at V and 4 bases at J, leaving 20 bases unmatched. CDR3 DNA sequence: TGCGCCAGCAGTGCGGGCGGGGGGACTAGCACAGATACGCAGTACAATGAGCAGTTCTTC. Protein product: CASSAGGGTSTDTQYNEQFF.

The sample holds a few counts of this clonotype. It may be a read error: a sequence one base away is much more abundant. V usage is TRBV12-3 or TRBV12-4 and J usage is TRBJ2-2, with D unclear. This CDR3 has 14 amino acids. Trimming left V 4 bases short and J 0 bases short, with 6 bases between. In nucleotides, the CDR3 is TGTGCCAGCAGTTGCTTAGCGAACACCGGGGAGCTGTTTTTT. Protein sequence: CASSCLANTGELFF.

The rearrangement links TRBV5-6 to TRBJ1-6, with 7 bases matching TRBD1. This CDR3 has 14 amino acids. The germline V gene has CDR1 SGHDT and CDR2 YYEEEE. V dropped 4 bases and J dropped 10; count of bases not matched to a gene: 8. For the CDR3, the DNA is TGTGCCAGCAGCGCGGGACAGACTGGATCACCCCTCCACTTT. The encoded protein is CASSAGQTGSPLHF. Full variable domain (missing parts from reference TRBV5-6 and TRBJ1-6): DAGVTQSPTHLIKTRGQQVTLRCSPKSGHDTVSWYQQALGQGPQFIFQYYEEEERQRGNFPDRFSGHQFPNYSSELNVNALLLGDSALYLCASSAGQTGSPLHFGNGTRLTVT.

This chain uses TRBV20-1 with TRBJ2-2; D gene ambiguous. Germline-derived CDR1 and CDR2 are DFQATT and SNEGSKA (reference sequence). There are 11 residues in the CDR3. Trimming took 3 bases from V and 5 from J, leaving 4 bases between them. The CDR3 protein is CSASPTGELFF. CDR3 sequence (DNA): TGCAGTGCTAGCCCAACCGGGGAGCTGTTTTTT.

The table lists this clonotype with many counts. The chain recombines TRBV5-1 with TRBJ2-7; 7 bases are a match to TRBD1. The germline V gene has CDR1 SGHRS and CDR2 YFSETQ. Losses at the gene ends were 0 bases for V and 2 bases for J; bases not matched to a gene: 5. The CDR3 sequence is 15 residues long. CDR3 sequence reads: CASSLARGSPYEQYF. As DNA, the CDR3 is TGCGCCAGCAGCTTGGCCAGGGGGTCTCCCTACGAGCAGTACTTC.

This clonotype was counted many times. The chain couples TRBV4-3 to TRBJ2-1, with D perhaps matching TRBD1 or TRBD2 (5 bases each). Germline V lookup: CDR1 LGHNA, CDR2 YSLEER. V lost 1 base and J lost 3, with 16 bases in between. This CDR3 comprises 17 residues. The CDR3 DNA sequence: TGCGCCAGCAGCCAAGGGGACCTAGGAAAGTTCTACAATGAGCAGTTCTTC. Protein: CASSQGDLGKFYNEQFF.

Concerning this clonotype: A read error is possible here, since a much larger clone lies one base away. The rearrangement joins TRBV12-3 or TRBV12-4 to TRBJ1-5; D perhaps matches TRBD1 (5 bases). V was shortened by 3 bases and J by 2 bases, with 11 bases between the two germline ends. The CDR3 totals 15 residues. The CDR3 here is CASSFAIGGNQPQHF. The CDR3 bases are TGTGCCAGCAGTTTCGCGATAGGGGGCAATCAGCCCCAGCATTTT.

This clonotype was counted at least ten times. Possible read error: a much larger clone is one base away. This chain links TRBV20-1 with TRBJ1-2, with D maybe TRBD1 (5 bases). In germline, CDR1 is DFQATT, CDR2 SNEGSKA (reference sequence). Deletions cut 0 bases from V and 10 bases from J, with 15 bases between. This CDR3 contains 13 residues. Here the CDR3 DNA reads TGCAGTGCTAGAGAGGGAGGGGATTGGGCCTACACCTTC. Its protein product is CSAREGGDWAYTF.

At least ten counts were recorded for this clonotype. The chain has TRBV20-1 and TRBJ2-7, with D possibly called TRBD1 or TRBD2 (6 bases each). The CDR3 extends over 18 amino acids. Germline V gene lookup returns CDR1 DFQATT and CDR2 SNEGSKA (reference sequence). V dropped 6 bases and J dropped 2 bases, with 29 bases sitting between them. The CDR3 bases are TGCAGTGCGATGGATGGACAGCCGAGAGGGAGGTCGACCTACGAGCAGTACTTC. Encoded protein: CSAMDGQPRGRSTYEQYF.

This clonotype was seen repeatedly, ten times or more. The V call is TRBV7-9, the J call TRBJ2-7; 10 positions match TRBD2. The CDR3 consists of 15 residues. The V gene end was trimmed by 3 bases and the J gene end by 0 bases; junction bases not matched to a gene: 2. Germline V gene sequence: CDR1 SEHNR, CDR2 FQNEAQ (reference sequence). DNA of the CDR3: TGTGCCAGCAGCTTCAGCGGGGGGGACTCCTACGAGCAGTACTTC. Protein: CASSFSGGDSYEQYF.